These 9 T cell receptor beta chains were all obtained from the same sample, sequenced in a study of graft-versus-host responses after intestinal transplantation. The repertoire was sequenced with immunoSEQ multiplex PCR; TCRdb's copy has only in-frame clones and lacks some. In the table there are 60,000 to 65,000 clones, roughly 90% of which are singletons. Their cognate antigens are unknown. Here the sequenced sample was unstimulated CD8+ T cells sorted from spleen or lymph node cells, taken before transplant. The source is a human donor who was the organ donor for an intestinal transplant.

The CDR3 sequence is CASSADRGLSPLHF. CDR3 coding DNA: TGTGCCAGCAGTGCGGACAGGGGACTCTCACCCCTCCACTTT. The chain is built from TRBV6-1 and TRBJ1-6, with 9 bases that match TRBD1. The CDR3 is made up of 14 amino acids. The junction had 5 bases not matched to a gene; V was cut back by 4 bases and J by 10 bases. Germline V gene lookup returns CDR1 MNHNS and CDR2 SASEGT.

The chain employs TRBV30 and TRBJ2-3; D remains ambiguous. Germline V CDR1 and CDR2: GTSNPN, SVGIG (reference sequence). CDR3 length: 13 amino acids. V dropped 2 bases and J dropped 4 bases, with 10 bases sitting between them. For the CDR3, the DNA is TGTGCCTGGAGTCGAGATACTGCAGATACGCAGTATTTT. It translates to CAWSRDTADTQYF.

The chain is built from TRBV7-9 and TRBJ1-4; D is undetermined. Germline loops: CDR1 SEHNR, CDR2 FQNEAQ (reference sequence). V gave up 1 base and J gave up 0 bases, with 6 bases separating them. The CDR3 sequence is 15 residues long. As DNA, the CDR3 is TGTGCCAGCAGCTTAGTAGCGGCAACTAATGAAAAACTGTTTTTT. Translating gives CASSLVAATNEKLFF. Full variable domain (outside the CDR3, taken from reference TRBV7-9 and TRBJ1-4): DTGVSQNPRHKITKRGQNVTFRCDPISEHNRLYWYRQTLGQGPEFLTYFQNEAQLEKSRLLSDRFSAERPKGSFSTLEIQRTEQGDSAMYLCASSLVAATNEKLFFGSGTQLSVL.

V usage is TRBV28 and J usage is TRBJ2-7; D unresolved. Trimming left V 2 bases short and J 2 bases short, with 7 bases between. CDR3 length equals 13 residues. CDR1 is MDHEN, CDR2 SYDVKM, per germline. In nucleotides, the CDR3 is TGTGCCAGCAGTTTACAGGTCACCTACGAGCAGTACTTC. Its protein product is CASSLQVTYEQYF.

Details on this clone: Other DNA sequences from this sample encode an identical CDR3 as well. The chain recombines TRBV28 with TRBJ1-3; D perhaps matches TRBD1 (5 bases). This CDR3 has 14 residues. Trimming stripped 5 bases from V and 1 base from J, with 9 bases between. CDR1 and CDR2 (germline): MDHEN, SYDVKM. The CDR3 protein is CASSPGGSGNTIYF. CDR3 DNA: TGTGCCAGCAGTCCGGGGGGTTCTGGAAACACCATATATTTT.

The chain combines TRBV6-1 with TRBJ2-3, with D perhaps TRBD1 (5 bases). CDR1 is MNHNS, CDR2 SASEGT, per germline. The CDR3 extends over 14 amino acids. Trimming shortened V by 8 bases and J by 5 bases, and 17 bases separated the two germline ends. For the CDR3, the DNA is TGTGCCAGCTCAGGGCCTCGCTCAGGAGATACGCAGTATTTT. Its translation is CASSGPRSGDTQYF.

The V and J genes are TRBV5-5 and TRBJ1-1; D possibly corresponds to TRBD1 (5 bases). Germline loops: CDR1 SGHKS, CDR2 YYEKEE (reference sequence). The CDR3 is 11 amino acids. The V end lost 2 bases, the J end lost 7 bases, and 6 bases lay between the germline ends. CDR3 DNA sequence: TGTGCCAGCAGCTTTACAGGTGAAGCTTTCTTT. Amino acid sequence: CASSFTGEAFF. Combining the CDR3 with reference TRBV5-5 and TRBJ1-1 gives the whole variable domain DAGVTQSPTHLIKTRGQQVTLRCSPISGHKSVSWYQQVLGQGPQFIFQYYEKEERGRGNFPDRFSARQFPNYSSELNVNALLLGDSALYLCASSFTGEAFFGQGTRLTVV.

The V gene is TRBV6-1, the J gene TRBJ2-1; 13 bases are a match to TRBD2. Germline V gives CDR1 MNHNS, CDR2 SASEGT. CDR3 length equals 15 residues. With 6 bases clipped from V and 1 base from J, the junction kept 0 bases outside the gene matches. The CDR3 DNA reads TGTGCCAGCAGACTAGCGGGAGGGTCCTACAATGAGCAGTTCTTC. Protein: CASRLAGGSYNEQFF.

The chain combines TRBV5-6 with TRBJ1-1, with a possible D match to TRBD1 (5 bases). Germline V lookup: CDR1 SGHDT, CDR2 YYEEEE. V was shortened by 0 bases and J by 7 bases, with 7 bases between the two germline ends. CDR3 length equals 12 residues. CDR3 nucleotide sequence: TGTGCCAGCAGCTTGGCCGGGGGTGAAGCTTTCTTT. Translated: CASSLAGGEAFF. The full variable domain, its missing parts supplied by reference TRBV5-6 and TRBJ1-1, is DAGVTQSPTHLIKTRGQQVTLRCSPKSGHDTVSWYQQALGQGPQFIFQYYEEEERQRGNFPDRFSGHQFPNYSSELNVNALLLGDSALYLCASSLAGGEAFFGQGTRLTVV.